This TCR beta chain derives from a study of CD8+ T cells in alopecia areata. A word on this clone: As yet, its antigen is unknown. Compared with germline, one end of the junction differs, possibly owing to a read error.

Extraction of RNA preceded its reverse transcription into cDNA, which served as the sequencing template. This table comes from immunoSEQ multiplex PCR, and its TCRdb copy is limited to in-frame clones, with some not included. This table has around 20,000 clones, roughly 60% appearing once. Sorting separated CD25+CD127- cells from the CD4+ cells of 5 or 6 patients. Peripheral blood, together with lesional scalp punch biopsies, was collected from alopecia areata patients. Study results and limitations: Scalp sample data also include resident alphabeta T cells from normal skin.

The TCR comes from a human donor with alopecia areata. Sequencing used CD4+ Tregs sorted from blood.

Written as DNA, the CDR3 is TGTGCGGCCGGGGGCAGGATCTTC. Its protein product is CAAGGRIF. The rearrangement links TRBV6-6 to TRBJ2-1; possibly TRBD1 or TRBD2 for D (6 bases each). The V gene's germline CDR1 is MNHNY and CDR2 SVGAGI (reference sequence). CDR3 size: 8 residues.